The clone carrying this T cell receptor beta chain was picked up a small number of times. The target antigen is unknown. Clones were read by immunoSEQ multiplex PCR, and TCRdb kept only the in-frame ones, dropping some. Of around 90,000 clones in the sample, around nine tenths were seen once. This sample is part of a study of T cell responses to AZD1222 COVID-19 vaccine. The study's findings and limits: Seropositive AZD1222 recipients at baseline numbered only 6 or 7. All repertoire sampling was performed exclusively after the peak T cell response. CD4 TCRs linked to vaccination spanned spike, dominating at 160-218 and 743-854.

The sequences come from peripheral blood, collected on day 0 of AZD1222 vaccination. This TCR was sampled from an adult in good health.

For the CDR3, the DNA is TGTGCCAGCAGCAATAAGACAGGGGGCAATTCACCCCTCCACTTT. This codes for CASSNKTGGNSPLHF. V is TRBV21-1 and J is TRBJ1-6; TRBD1, the table's D call, was not compared with the DNA. TRBV21-1 is given as a pseudogene. The CDR3 runs to 15 residues.